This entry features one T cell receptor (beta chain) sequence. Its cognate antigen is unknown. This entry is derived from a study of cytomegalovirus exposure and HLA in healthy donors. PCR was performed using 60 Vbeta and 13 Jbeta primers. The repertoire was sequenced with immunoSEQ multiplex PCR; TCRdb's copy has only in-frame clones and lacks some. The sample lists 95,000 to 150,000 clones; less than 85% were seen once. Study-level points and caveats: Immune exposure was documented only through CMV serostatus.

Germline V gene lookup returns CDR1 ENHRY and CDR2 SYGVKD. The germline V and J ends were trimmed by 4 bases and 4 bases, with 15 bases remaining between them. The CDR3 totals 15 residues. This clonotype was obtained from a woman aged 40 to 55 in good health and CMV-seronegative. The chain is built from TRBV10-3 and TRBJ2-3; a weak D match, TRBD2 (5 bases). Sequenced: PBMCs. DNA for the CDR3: TGTGCCATCAGTGGAGCTTCGGGGTTCTCAGATACGCAGTATTTT. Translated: CAISGASGFSDTQYF.